These 22 T cell receptor beta chains came from one sample sequenced in a study of blood T cell repertoires in COVID-19. Sequencing was performed with immunoSEQ multiplex PCR; in TCRdb, only in-frame clones are kept and a portion is missing. The data show over 150,000 clones, roughly 80% seen once. The specimen sequenced was PBMCs or T cells enriched from blood (not recorded which). These receptors were collected from a man in his forties or fifties who had recovered from COVID-19.

The V and J genes are TRBV6-7 and TRBJ1-1, with D unresolved. TRBV6-7 is designated an ORF whose function remains uncertain. The V gene lost 5 bases and the J gene lost 2 bases, with 18 bases spanning the gap. The CDR3 contains 16 residues. Here the CDR3 reads CASSNSGNGENTEAFF. The CDR3 DNA reads as TGTGCCAGCAGTAATTCCGGGAATGGGGAAAACACTGAAGCTTTCTTT.

This chain links TRBV6-1 with TRBJ1-2; 8 bases agree with TRBD1. The CDR3 covers 16 residues. V lost 2 bases, J lost 3 bases, and 8 bases stayed unmatched. Germline lookup yields CDR1 MNHNS and CDR2 SASEGT. This CDR3 reads CASSEPTGENYYGYTF. DNA for the CDR3: TGTGCCAGCAGTGAACCGACAGGGGAGAACTACTATGGCTACACCTTC.

This chain connects TRBV7-9 to TRBJ1-2; TRBD1 aligns across 7 bases. V gave up 5 bases and J gave up 1 base; unmatched junction bases: 4. The CDR3 consists of 14 residues. The germline CDR1 and CDR2 sequences are SEHNR and FQNEAQ (reference sequence). The CDR3 DNA follows: TGTGCCAGCAGCCGGGACAGAGATAACTATGGCTACACCTTC. This encodes CASSRDRDNYGYTF.

This clone appeared once. This sequence joins TRBV10-3 and TRBJ1-2; D perhaps matches TRBD1 (5 bases). The V end was cut by 4 bases, the J end by 10 bases, with 13 bases between. Germline loops: CDR1 ENHRY, CDR2 SYGVKD. This CDR3 has 12 amino acids. As DNA, the CDR3 is TGTGCCATCAGTGGCAGCGGGGGGTACTACACCTTC. It yields the protein CAISGSGGYYTF.

J is TRBJ1-2 and V is TRBV3-1 (or the pseudogene TRBV3-2), with D possibly being TRBD1 (5 bases). The ends were cut back, 1 base at V and 6 bases at J, with 18 bases in the middle. Germline values: CDR1 LGHDT, CDR2 YNNKEL (reference sequence). CDR3 length equals 16 residues. CDR3 in amino acids: CASSQAWQGGLDGYTF. CDR3 nucleotides: TGTGCCAGCAGCCAAGCCTGGCAGGGAGGTTTGGATGGCTACACCTTC.

The chain couples TRBV6-6 to TRBJ1-5; D is unclear. Germline-derived CDR1 and CDR2 are MNHNY and SVGAGI (reference sequence). CDR3 length: 12 residues. Trimming pared 0 bases from V and 15 bases from J, leaving 12 bases between. The chain's CDR3 is CASSYSVALRHF. In DNA form, the CDR3 reads TGTGCCAGCAGTTACTCGGTGGCTCTCCGGCATTTT.

The V call is TRBV10-1, the J call TRBJ2-3, with D maybe TRBD1 (6 bases). CDR1 and CDR2 from the germline V gene are WNHNN and SYGVQD (reference sequence). V lost 3 bases and J 15 bases, leaving 13 bases between the germline ends. This CDR3 is built from 11 residues. Here the CDR3 DNA reads TGCGCCAGCAGTGAAGGTCGGGGACATTATTTT. It specifies CASSEGRGHYF.

As to this clone: The same CDR3 is also encoded by other DNA sequences in this sample. The genes are TRBV10-3 and TRBJ2-1; 8 bases match TRBD2. V gave up 7 bases and J gave up 5 bases; unmatched junction bases: 4. CDR3 length equals 13 residues. Germline V lookup: CDR1 ENHRY, CDR2 SYGVKD. In DNA, the CDR3 is TGTGCCATCACCAGCGGGGGCCACAATGAGCAGTTCTTC. Amino acid sequence: CAITSGGHNEQFF.

This chain joins TRBV28 and TRBJ2-6, with 13 bases that match TRBD2. The junction had 6 bases not matched to a gene; V was cut back by 6 bases and J by 4 bases. This CDR3 region has 17 residues. The germline V gene encodes CDR1 MDHEN and CDR2 SYDVKM. CDR3 amino acids: CASRVTSGGLGANVLTF. The CDR3 bases are TGTGCCAGCAGGGTGACTAGCGGGGGGTTAGGGGCCAACGTCCTGACTTTC.

This chain joins TRBV7-9 and TRBJ1-1, with D perhaps matching TRBD1 (6 bases). V was pared by 4 bases and J by 5 bases, with 14 bases between. The CDR3 is 14 amino acids. Germline loops: CDR1 SEHNR, CDR2 FQNEAQ (reference sequence). The CDR3 spells CASSSLTGSTEAFF. CDR3 DNA sequence: TGTGCCAGCAGCTCCCTGACAGGCTCGACTGAAGCTTTCTTT.

Here the CDR3 reads CASSLYRDPNTGELFF. CDR3 sequence (DNA): TGCGCCAGCAGCCTGTACAGGGACCCGAACACCGGGGAGCTGTTTTTT. V and J are TRBV5-1 and TRBJ2-2; D perhaps matches TRBD1 (6 bases). V dropped 4 bases and J dropped 0 bases, with 13 bases sitting between them. This CDR3 has 16 amino acids. Per the germline V gene, CDR1 is SGHRS and CDR2 is YFSETQ.

The V and J genes are TRBV2 and TRBJ1-2; 7 bases are shared with TRBD1. V gave up 6 bases and J gave up 2 bases; unmatched junction bases: 12. CDR3 length equals 16 residues. Germline CDR1 is SNHLY and CDR2 is FYNNEI. CDR3 amino acids: CASSRVVQGNNYGYTF. Here the CDR3 DNA reads TGTGCCAGCAGCAGGGTAGTACAGGGGAACAACTATGGCTACACCTTC.

This clone was counted only a few times. The chain couples TRBV19 to TRBJ1-1; TRBD1 matches 8 bases. This CDR3 has 17 amino acids. The trim removed 5 bases at V and 6 bases at J, leaving 17 bases unmatched. The germline gives CDR1 LNHDA, CDR2 SQIVND (reference sequence). DNA of the CDR3: TGTGCCAGTAGTCCACGTCGACAGGGGCGAACCCCAGCTGAAGCTTTCTTT. Translating it yields CASSPRRQGRTPAEAFF.

In this sample, this clone turned up a few times. The CDR3, as DNA: TGTGCCAGCAGTGTTTTTTCACAGAACACTGAAGCTTTCTTT. Protein sequence: CASSVFSQNTEAFF. The chain combines TRBV2 with TRBJ1-1, with D hard to call. V was pared by 4 bases and J by 1 base, with 10 bases between. The CDR3 extends over 14 amino acids. CDR1 SNHLY and CDR2 FYNNEI come from the germline V gene. The full variable domain, completed using reference TRBV2 and TRBJ1-1, is EPEVTQTPSHQVTQMGQEVILRCVPISNHLYFYWYRQILGQKVEFLVSFYNNEISEKSEIFDDQFSVERPDGSNFTLKIRSTKLEDSAMYFCASSVFSQNTEAFFGQGTRLTVV.

J is TRBJ1-6 and V is TRBV9; TRBD1 is a possible D gene (5 bases). The CDR3 runs 15 residues. The germline V and J ends were trimmed by 0 bases and 9 bases, with 13 bases remaining between them. Germline-derived CDR1 and CDR2 are SGDLS and YYNGEE. This CDR3 is CASSVDAGTGSPLHF. The DNA for the CDR3 is TGTGCCAGCAGCGTAGATGCCGGGACTGGTTCACCCCTCCACTTT.

The chain joins TRBV30 to TRBJ2-4; TRBD2 matches at 9 bases. CDR1 and CDR2 from the germline V gene are GTSNPN and SVGIG (reference sequence). J gave up 6 bases and V 3 bases, and 3 bases lay outside the gene matches. The CDR3 length is 13 residues. CDR3 region: CAWRAGGGNIQYF. The CDR3 bases are TGTGCCTGGAGAGCGGGGGGCGGAAACATTCAGTACTTC.

The rearrangement joins TRBV5-4 to TRBJ2-3; 8 bases align to TRBD1. Germline lookup yields CDR1 SGHNT and CDR2 YYREEE (reference sequence). This CDR3 has 13 amino acids. J lost 4 bases, V lost 4 bases, and 2 bases had no gene match. The CDR3 loop reads CASSETGADTQYF. For the CDR3, the DNA is TGTGCCAGCAGCGAGACAGGGGCAGATACGCAGTATTTT.

This CDR3 is CASSKTGQGDTEAFF. The CDR3 bases are TGTGCCAGCAGCAAGACGGGACAGGGGGACACTGAAGCTTTCTTT. This chain links TRBV21-1 with TRBJ1-1; the D call in the table, TRBD1, was not verified against the DNA. TRBV21-1 has pseudogene status. The CDR3 has 15 amino acids.

V gene TRBV5-4 combines with J gene TRBJ1-4, with 8 bases aligning to TRBD1. With 5 bases clipped from V and 0 bases from J, the junction kept 3 bases outside the gene matches. This CDR3 spans 15 amino acids. Germline V lookup: CDR1 SGHNT, CDR2 YYREEE (reference sequence). This CDR3 is CASSSQGATNEKLFF. The CDR3 nucleotides read TGTGCCAGCAGTTCACAGGGGGCAACTAATGAAAAACTGTTTTTT.

Comments on this clone: Other DNA sequences from this sample encode an identical CDR3 as well. The rearrangement links TRBV5-5 to TRBJ1-5; a weak D match, TRBD1 (6 bases). Germline CDR1 and CDR2: SGHKS and YYEKEE (reference sequence). Trimming removed 0 bases from V and 4 bases from J, with 14 bases in between. The CDR3 is 16 residues long. CDR3: CASSLGAGAINQPQHF. In DNA form, the CDR3 reads TGTGCCAGCAGCTTGGGGGCAGGGGCCATAAATCAGCCCCAGCATTTT.

J is TRBJ1-3 and V is TRBV4-3; TRBD1 matches 9 bases. Germline V CDR1 and CDR2: LGHNA, YSLEER. J lost 2 bases, V lost 2 bases, and 13 bases had no gene match. This CDR3 spans 19 amino acids. For the CDR3, the DNA is TGCGCCAGCAGCCAATCTGTTGTGGGACAGGGCCTCCCTGGAAACACCATATATTTT. Translated, it gives CASSQSVVGQGLPGNTIYF.

The V gene is TRBV10-3, the J gene TRBJ2-1; 8 positions agree with TRBD1. V gave up 0 bases and J gave up 5 bases; unmatched junction bases: 3. This CDR3 has 15 residues. Germline-derived CDR1 and CDR2 are ENHRY and SYGVKD. The CDR3 spells CAISESGQANNEQFF. The CDR3 nucleotides read TGTGCCATCAGTGAGTCGGGACAGGCTAACAATGAGCAGTTCTTC.